The TCR beta chain described here comes from a study of T cell responses to AZD1222 COVID-19 vaccine. This table comes from immunoSEQ multiplex PCR, and its TCRdb copy is limited to in-frame clones, with some not included. The sample has more than 70,000 clones, around nine tenths seen once. Findings of the study overall: Spike-specific TCR breadth and depth went up after people got two AZD1222 doses. Mostly white British, mostly female donors; authors suggested clonal diversity may be underestimated. No day 14 peak samples; only post-peak repertoires were characterized.

V was cut by 2 bases and J by 0 bases, with 6 bases left in between. The CDR3 runs to 14 residues. Germline loops: CDR1 SGHTA, CDR2 FQGNSA. As regards this clone: The antigen remains undetermined.

The sample consisted of peripheral blood, taken 28 days after the second AZD1222 dose. The TCR was taken from an adult who received the AZD1222 COVID-19 vaccine. This rearrangement joins TRBV7-2 to TRBJ2-3; D ambiguous. The CDR3 reads CASSLRRSTDTQYF. The CDR3 DNA sequence: TGTGCCAGCAGCTTACGGCGGAGCACAGATACGCAGTATTTT. Full variable domain (missing parts from reference TRBV7-2 and TRBJ2-3): GAGVSQSPSNKVTEKGKDVELRCDPISGHTALYWYRQSLGQGLEFLIYFQGNSAPDKSGLPSDRFSAERTGGSVSTLTIQRTQQEDSAVYLCASSLRRSTDTQYFGPGTRLTVL.